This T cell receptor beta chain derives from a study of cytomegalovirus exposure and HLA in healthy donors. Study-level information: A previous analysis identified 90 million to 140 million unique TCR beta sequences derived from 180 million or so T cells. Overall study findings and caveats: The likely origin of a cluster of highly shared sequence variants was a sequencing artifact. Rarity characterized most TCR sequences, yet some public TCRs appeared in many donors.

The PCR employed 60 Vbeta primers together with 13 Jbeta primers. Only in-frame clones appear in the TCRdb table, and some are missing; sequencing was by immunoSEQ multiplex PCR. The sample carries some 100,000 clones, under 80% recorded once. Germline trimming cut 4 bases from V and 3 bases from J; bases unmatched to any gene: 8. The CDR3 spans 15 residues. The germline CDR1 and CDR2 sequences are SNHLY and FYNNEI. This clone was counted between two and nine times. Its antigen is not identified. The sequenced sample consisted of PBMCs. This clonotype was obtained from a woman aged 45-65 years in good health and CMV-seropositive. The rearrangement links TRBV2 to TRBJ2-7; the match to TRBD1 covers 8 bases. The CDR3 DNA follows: TGTGCCAGCAGTGTTCAGACAGGGGAATTCTACGAGCAGTACTTC. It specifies CASSVQTGEFYEQYF.